The rows below give T cell receptor beta chains drawn from one sample of a study of PD-L1 blockade in urothelial cancer. The method was immunoSEQ multiplex PCR; TCRdb's version includes in-frame clones alone and lacks a portion of them. Among 50,000 to 65,000 clones listed, approximately 84% were seen once. The sequenced sample was PBMCs, obtained around atezolizumab (anti-PD-L1) treatment. The origin of the receptors is a man aged 40-49 years with urothelial cancer. The conserved cysteine and the conserved F or W are not part of the CDR3 here. D genes are given only for firm matches.

TRBD1	TRBV2	ASRKQGGANTEAF
-	TRBV28	ASRQGRPYEQY
TRBD2	TRBV7-3	ASSPKGSGLIPDTQY
TRBD2	TRBV5-3	ARSLPAGENGDTQY
-	TRBV9	ASSVAGAGWVGGDTQY
-	TRBV4-1	ASSQVDAGFTDTQY
TRBD1	TRBV27	ASSRGTGGHEQY
-	TRBV28	ASSLNLYGYT
-	TRBV4-3	ASSQDIDGELF
-	TRBV30	AWSVGRGSGTGELF
TRBD2	TRBV11-1	ASSLEASGSSYEQY
-	TRBV30	AWMRQANYGYT
-	TRBV25-1	ASSESRGLLYNEQF
-	TRBV27	ATRGFVTGMSTDTQY
TRBD1	TRBV7-9	ASSSVRGKY
-	TRBV9	ASSGALPPYEQY
-	TRBV13	ASSPDQGGSGNTIY
TRBD1	TRBV28	ASSLGGQGKETQY
TRBD1	TRBV10-3	AISSGTGFGYT
-	TRBV9	ASSGANRDHEQY
-	TRBV19	ASSITGPNYGYT
-	TRBV15	ATSRARTGRDYEQY
TRBD1	TRBV7-9	ASSTWTGGHEQY
-	TRBV11-2	ASSPFSTDTQY
TRBD1	TRBV27	ASSLGQGIEQY
TRBD1	TRBV4-1	ASSQDGTGGNYGYT
TRBD2	TRBV11-3	ASSLGTSAYNEQF
TRBD1	TRBV4-2	ASSQERQGRGKGNEQF
TRBD1	TRBV14	ASSQPGGGKLF
-	TRBV18	ASSPGGFPGSGEQF
TRBD2	TRBV28	ASSWVLAGGPTYEQY
-	TRBV28	ASSFGGGGGEKLF
TRBD1	TRBV2	ASSRQGYEQY
-	TRBV2	ASSLKQGYGYT
TRBD2	TRBV18	ASSPPATSGHNEQF
TRBD1	TRBV10-2	ASWDRALGNTIY
TRBD2	TRBV7-3	ASSSGLAGPGEQY
TRBD1	TRBV28	ASRPTGDYGYT
TRBD2	TRBV28	AIKASGRLGETQY
TRBD1	TRBV7-2	ASSLGGTGGYEQF
TRBD2	TRBV7-8	ASSLGLAGGGGELF
-	TRBV29-1	SVESGGFETQY
-	TRBV28	ASRPRGDTEAF
TRBD2	TRBV6-1	ASSELTGGNNEQF
-	TRBV5-1	ASKSSGRQGPPSTDTQY
-	TRBV29-1	SVAEGPLFAQNSPLH
-	TRBV19	ASSIVRQGSGELF
TRBD1	TRBV27	ASSLGRDRRETQY
-	TRBV7-9	ASQGTSQEKLF
-	TRBV19	ASRPRVLPEAF
TRBD2	TRBV2	ARKSGSGTDTQY
-	TRBV2	ASLRLQLEQF
-	TRBV6-5	ASSYRGSRGYT
TRBD1	TRBV23-1	ASSHPRGGQGSTFNEKLF
TRBD1	TRBV7-8	ASSSGTGRNEQF